This T cell receptor (beta chain) was sequenced during a study of T cell responses to AZD1222 COVID-19 vaccine. Study results and limitations: Possibly, clonal diversity was underestimated; donors were largely white British and included more females. The CD4 TCRs associated with vaccination extended across spike and predominated at 160-218 and 743-854. Of the AZD1222 recipients, only five or six were seropositive at baseline. Spike-specific TCR breadth and depth grew following two AZD1222 doses.

Profiling relied on immunoSEQ multiplex PCR, and the TCRdb table lists in-frame clones only, not all of them. Of about 140,000 clones listed, 85% are singletons. A remark on this clone: The antigen remains unidentified.

The receptor's source is an adult who received the MenACWY meningococcal vaccine as a control. The source was peripheral blood, collected 28 days after the second dose of the MenACWY control vaccine.

The CDR3 protein is CASSLAGVETQYF. CDR3 coding DNA: TGTGCCAGCAGCTTGGCAGGGGTCGAGACCCAGTACTTC. V gene TRBV7-9 combines with J gene TRBJ2-5, with a weak D call TRBD1 (6 bases). CDR3 length equals 13 residues. The ends were cut back, 3 bases at V and 5 bases at J, with 10 bases in the middle. Germline V gene lookup returns CDR1 SEHNR and CDR2 FQNEAQ (reference sequence). Filled out from reference TRBV7-9 and TRBJ2-5, the complete variable domain reads DTGVSQNPRHKITKRGQNVTFRCDPISEHNRLYWYRQTLGQGPEFLTYFQNEAQLEKSRLLSDRFSAERPKGSFSTLEIQRTEQGDSAMYLCASSLAGVETQYFGPGTRLLVL.